Following are 19 T cell receptor beta chains from one sample sequenced in a study of spatial heterogeneity in lung cancer. MiXCR, run by TCRdb on the 5' RACE reads, gives a single entry per CDR3 protein. The top ten hold about 60% of the sample, which has around 4,000 distinct CDR3 sequences, less than 14% seen once. Indicated time point: sample taken at primary tumor resection. Study-level results: Intratumoral expanded alpha and beta TCR counts were found to track tumor mutation counts.

Their antigens remain unidentified. The sequencing here drew on lung tumor tissue, taken at surgery. These receptor sequences come from a male donor with early-stage non-small cell lung cancer.

This clonotype was seen a few times. The gene calls are TRBV3-1 and TRBJ1-1; 8 bases line up with TRBD1. The CDR3 spans 13 residues. The ends lost 3 bases at V and 4 bases at J; junction bases unmatched: 1. Germline lookup yields CDR1 LGHDT and CDR2 YNNKEL (reference sequence). CDR3 residues: CASSHRGLTEAFF. CDR3 DNA: TGTGCCAGCAGCCACAGGGGGCTCACTGAAGCTTTCTTT. The whole variable domain, filled in from reference TRBV3-1 and TRBJ1-1, reads DTAVSQTPKYLVTQMGNDKSIKCEQNLGHDTMYWYKQDSKKFLKIMFSYNNKELIINETVPNRFSPKSPDKAHLNLHINSLELGDSAVYFCASSHRGLTEAFFGQGTRLTVV.

CDR3 region: CSARDPSGYTDTQYF. The CDR3 DNA is TGCAGTGCTAGAGATCCTAGCGGATACACAGATACGCAGTATTTT. This rearrangement joins TRBV20-1 to TRBJ2-3; 7 bases are shared with TRBD2. The length of the CDR3 is 15 residues. V shed 0 bases and J 2 bases; nucleotides not matched to a gene: 5. Germline V gene data show CDR1 as DFQATT and CDR2 as SNEGSKA (reference sequence).

A word on this clonotype: A much larger clone lies one base from this, so it may be a read error. The genes are TRBV20-1 and TRBJ1-1; D call uncertain. Trimming cost V 5 bases and J 0 bases, with 10 bases left between them. This CDR3 contains 13 residues. CDR1 is DFQATT, CDR2 SNEGSKA, per germline (reference sequence). The CDR3 here is CSALTGMNTEAFF. The CDR3 DNA follows: TGCAGTGCTCTGACGGGCATGAACACTGAAGCTTTCTTT.

V is TRBV12-3 or TRBV12-4 and J is TRBJ1-5; 7 nucleotides line up with TRBD1. This CDR3 comprises 13 residues. The trim removed 6 bases at V and 3 bases at J, leaving 2 bases unmatched. CDR3 bases: TGTGCCAGCAGGACAGGGTCCAATCAGCCCCAGCATTTT. Translating gives CASRTGSNQPQHF.

This clonotype was counted between two and nine times. V is TRBV11-2 and J is TRBJ2-5; tentatively, D is TRBD1 or TRBD2 (5 bases each). Germline V gene sequence: CDR1 SGHAT, CDR2 FQNNGV. The CDR3 is 16 amino acids. Trimming took 3 bases from V and 7 from J, leaving 21 bases between them. This CDR3 is CASSFQGAAYRGTQYF. The DNA for the CDR3 is TGTGCCAGCAGCTTCCAGGGAGCGGCTTACCGGGGGACCCAGTACTTC.

The chain joins TRBV12-3 or TRBV12-4 to TRBJ2-1, with TRBD1 matching 8 bases. The CDR3 length is 15 residues. Trimming removed 5 bases from V and 3 bases from J; junction bases left unmatched: 6. CDR3 DNA: TGTGCCAGCAGTCCGTGGACAGGGAACTACAATGAGCAGTTCTTC. It translates to CASSPWTGNYNEQFF.

By its share, this clonotype is medium-sized. V is TRBV7-9 and J is TRBJ1-4; D may be TRBD1 (5 bases). Per germline, CDR1 SEHNR and CDR2 FQNEAQ (reference sequence). V gave up 0 bases and J gave up 5 bases, with 10 bases separating them. This CDR3 has 15 residues. Written as DNA, the CDR3 is TGTGCCAGCAGCTTAGCAGGGAAGGGGAATGAAAAACTGTTTTTT. Protein: CASSLAGKGNEKLFF.

This chain joins TRBV28 and TRBJ2-1, with 9 bases aligning to TRBD2. There are 16 residues in the CDR3. Germline CDR1 is MDHEN and CDR2 is SYDVKM. V was pared by 4 bases and J by 2 bases, with 6 bases of the junction left unmatched. The DNA for the CDR3 is TGTGCCAGCAGTTCCCCAGCGGGGGGAACCTACAATGAGCAGTTCTTC. It specifies CASSSPAGGTYNEQFF.

This clonotype showed up just a few times. One end of the junction fails to match germline, which may point to a read error. J is TRBJ1-2 and V is TRBV29-1, with 11 bases aligning to TRBD1. Germline CDR1 is SQVTM and CDR2 is ANQGSEA. The CDR3 extends over 17 amino acids. The DNA for the CDR3 is TGCAGCGTCGAAGGACAGGGGGCTGGCCACCTTAACTATGGCTACACCTTC. Its protein is CSVEGQGAGHLNYGYTF.

In this sample, this clonotype is medium-sized (0.01 to 0.1%). The chain carries TRBV7-3 and TRBJ1-1, with D unresolved. Trimming removed 2 bases at V and 0 bases at J, with 7 bases between. The CDR3 runs 14 residues. The germline V gene encodes CDR1 SGHTA and CDR2 FQGTGA. This CDR3 reads CASSLDGLNTEAFF. The CDR3 region has the DNA TGTGCCAGCAGCTTAGATGGTTTGAACACTGAAGCTTTCTTT.

This clonotype was counted only a few times. This chain joins TRBV7-9 and TRBJ1-2; weak D call: TRBD1 (5 bases). The CDR3 loop spans 16 amino acids. Deletions cut 6 bases from V and 0 bases from J, with 17 bases between. Looked up from germline, CDR1 is SEHNR and CDR2 is FQNEAQ (reference sequence). This chain's CDR3 is CASSPNTGLANYGYTF. For the CDR3, the DNA is TGTGCCAGCAGTCCGAACACGGGGCTAGCTAACTATGGCTACACCTTC.

This clonotype was detected only once. The V and J genes are TRBV14 and TRBJ1-1, with 7 bases lining up with TRBD1. After removal of 3 bases from V and 6 bases from J, the junction contained 4 bases not matched to a gene. The CDR3 has 13 residues. Germline CDR1 is SGHDN and CDR2 is FVKESK. Here the CDR3 DNA reads TGTGCCAGCAGCCACCAGGGGGTCGCTGAAGCTTTCTTT. Translating it yields CASSHQGVAEAFF. The complete variable domain, with remaining parts taken from reference TRBV14 and TRBJ1-1, reads EAGVTQFPSHSVIEKGQTVTLRCDPISGHDNLYWYRRVMGKEIKFLLHFVKESKQDESGMPNNRFLAERTGGTYSTLKVQPAELEDSGVYFCASSHQGVAEAFFGQGTRLTVV.

The V gene is TRBV5-5, the J gene TRBJ2-5, with 11 positions matching TRBD2. Per the germline V gene, CDR1 is SGHKS and CDR2 is YYEKEE (reference sequence). J lost 4 bases, V lost 3 bases, and 5 bases had no gene match. The CDR3 has 15 amino acids. The CDR3 coding sequence is TGTGCCAGCAGCTCGGGACTAGCGGCGAGAGAGACCCAGTACTTC. It encodes CASSSGLAARETQYF. Based on the CDR3 plus reference TRBV5-5 and TRBJ2-5, the full variable domain is DAGVTQSPTHLIKTRGQQVTLRCSPISGHKSVSWYQQVLGQGPQFIFQYYEKEERGRGNFPDRFSARQFPNYSSELNVNALLLGDSALYLCASSSGLAARETQYFGPGTRLLVL.

This clonotype was observed a handful of times. This chain joins TRBV27 and TRBJ1-3; 7 bases are a match to TRBD1. Germline CDR1 is MNHEY and CDR2 is SMNVEV (reference sequence). This CDR3 has 16 amino acids. V gave up 2 bases and J gave up 0 bases; unmatched junction bases: 4. The CDR3 DNA follows: TGTGCCAGCAGTTTAGGGACAGATTCCTCTGGAAACACCATATATTTT. Protein: CASSLGTDSSGNTIYF.

This rearrangement joins TRBV5-1 to TRBJ2-1; TRBD1 or TRBD2 may be the D gene (5 bases each). Trimming cost V 3 bases and J 8 bases, with 18 bases left between them. The V gene's germline CDR1 is SGHRS and CDR2 YFSETQ. The length of the CDR3 is 15 residues. The CDR3 nucleotides are TGCGCCAGCAGCTCGGCCGCAGGGAGCCCGCATGAGCAGTTCTTC. Protein: CASSSAAGSPHEQFF.

This clonotype is labeled medium-sized. The chain links TRBV11-2 to TRBJ1-1; D remains ambiguous. Trimming pared 3 bases from V and 1 base from J, leaving 9 bases between. Germline CDR1 reads SGHAT; CDR2 reads FQNNGV. This CDR3 contains 14 residues. The CDR3 here is CASSFDPQNTEAFF. The CDR3 DNA sequence: TGTGCCAGCAGCTTTGACCCCCAGAACACTGAAGCTTTCTTT.

This chain links TRBV28 with TRBJ2-1; a weak D match, TRBD1 (6 bases). Germline CDR1 reads MDHEN; CDR2 reads SYDVKM. Between the trimmed V and J ends, which lost 5 bases and 2 bases, there was a span of 16 bases. This CDR3 has 16 amino acids. CDR3 region: CASSTPGTLAYNEQFF. CDR3 DNA sequence: TGTGCCAGCAGTACACCAGGGACACTGGCCTACAATGAGCAGTTCTTC.

The chain is built from TRBV19 and TRBJ1-6, with TRBD1 as a possible D gene (6 bases). The V and J ends lost 6 bases and 13 bases respectively, with 28 bases between them. Germline assignment: CDR1 LNHDA and CDR2 SQIVND (reference sequence). CDR3 length equals 17 residues. The CDR3 here is CASSLSGQGTLTAPLHF. As DNA, the CDR3 is TGTGCCAGTAGCCTGTCGGGACAAGGCACCCTCACGGCTCCCCTCCACTTT.

This clonotype was counted between two and nine times. V and J are TRBV29-1 and TRBJ2-3; no reliable D call. Trimming removed 7 bases at V and 0 bases at J, with 8 bases between. Germline values: CDR1 SQVTM, CDR2 ANQGSEA. This CDR3 contains 12 residues. DNA of the CDR3: TGCAGCGCAGACCCTAGCACAGATACGCAGTATTTT. This encodes CSADPSTDTQYF.